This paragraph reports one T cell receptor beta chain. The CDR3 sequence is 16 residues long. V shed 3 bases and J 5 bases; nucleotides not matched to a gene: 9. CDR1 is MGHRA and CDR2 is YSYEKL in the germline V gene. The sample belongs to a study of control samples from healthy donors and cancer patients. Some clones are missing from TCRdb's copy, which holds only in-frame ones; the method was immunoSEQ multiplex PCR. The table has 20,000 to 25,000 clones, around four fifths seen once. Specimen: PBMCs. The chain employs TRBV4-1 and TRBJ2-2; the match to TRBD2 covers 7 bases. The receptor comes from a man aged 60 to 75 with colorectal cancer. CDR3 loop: CASSQGTTQGTGELFF. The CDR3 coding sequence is TGCGCCAGCAGCCAGGGGACTACCCAGGGAACCGGGGAGCTGTTTTTT.